This T cell receptor (beta chain) was captured in a study of patients and donors after allogeneic stem cell transplantation. A single record per CDR3 protein comes from TCRdb applying MiXCR to the RT-PCR reads. The sample holds approximately 20,000 distinct CDR3 sequences, 4.5% to 6% seen once. This clonotype appeared a few times. The CDR3 sequence is 15 residues long. V lost 0 bases and J lost 4; bases outside the gene matches: 4. Per germline, CDR1 DFQATT and CDR2 SNEGSKA (reference sequence). The chain recombines TRBV20-1 with TRBJ2-3, with 10 bases identical to TRBD2. This receptor was taken from a human donor who was either an allogeneic HSCT recipient or a stem cell or donor lymphocyte infusion donor (not recorded which). It is not recorded whose cells these are; they may come from a transplant donor. Sequences were obtained from blood, either unsorted or a sorted T cell fraction (not recorded which). The CDR3 DNA is TGCAGTGCTAGAGATTGTCTAGCGGGAGCAGATACGCAGTATTTT. This sequence encodes CSARDCLAGADTQYF.